Presented here are 30 T cell receptor beta chains from one specimen sequenced in a study of blood T cells in healthy people across ages. It was with a sample-barcoded 5' primer and a J-beta primer mix that a second PCR of roughly 7 to 11 cycles was run. Using its own MiXCR run on the 5' RACE reads, TCRdb lists one record per CDR3 protein. The repertoire has 1.5 million to 1.8 million distinct CDR3 sequences, approximately 39% of them found once; the top ten carry about 4.1%. Specimen: blood. All receptors derive from a woman under 30 in good health.

As to this clonotype: The junction and the germline gene differ at one end; a read error may be behind it. The chain is built from TRBV12-3 or TRBV12-4 and TRBJ1-6; D perhaps matches TRBD1 (5 bases). The CDR3 length is 14 residues. DNA for the CDR3: TGTACCAGCAGTAGTTTACAGGTCATGGCACCCCTCCACTTT. It encodes CTSSSLQVMAPLHF.

On this clonotype: The junction and the germline gene differ at one end; a read error may be behind it. The chain links TRBV7-2 to TRBJ2-2; TRBD2 agrees at 9 bases. CDR1 SGHTA and CDR2 FQGNSA come from the germline V gene. The CDR3 runs 16 residues. DNA for the CDR3: TGTGCCAACAAATTCAGTAGCGGGAGAGAGACCGGGGAGCTGTTTTTC. Translation gives CANKFSSGRETGELFF. Full variable domain (outside the CDR3, taken from reference TRBV7-2 and TRBJ2-2): GAGVSQSPSNKVTEKGKDVELRCDPISGHTALYWYRQSLGQGLEFLIYFQGNSAPDKSGLPSDRFSAERTGGSVSTLTIQRTQQEDSAVYLCANKFSSGRETGELFFGEGSRLTVL.

The table lists this clonotype with a few counts. V and J are TRBV12-3 or TRBV12-4 and TRBJ2-1; 10 nucleotides match TRBD2. V dropped 3 bases and J dropped 6; count of bases not matched to a gene: 5. The CDR3 loop spans 15 amino acids. The CDR3 sequence: CASSLQREGVNEQFF. The CDR3 DNA follows: TGTGCCAGCAGTTTGCAGCGGGAGGGCGTCAATGAGCAGTTCTTC.

The rearrangement uses TRBV3-1 and TRBJ1-5; D remains unclear. CDR1 and CDR2 (germline): LGHDT, YNNKEL (reference sequence). Trimming took 2 bases from V and 4 from J, leaving 6 bases between them. The length of the CDR3 is 13 residues. DNA of the CDR3: TGTGCCAGCAGCCAAATGACAAATCAGCCCCAGCATTTT. It yields the protein CASSQMTNQPQHF.

This clonotype was recorded only once. V is TRBV4-3 and J is TRBJ2-3; D not certain. This CDR3 has 16 residues. Germline V gene sequence: CDR1 LGHNA, CDR2 YSLEER. Trimming took 1 base from V and 2 from J, leaving 13 bases between them. The CDR3 here is CASSQGSSVYTDTQYF. The CDR3 bases are TGCGCCAGCAGCCAAGGGAGCAGTGTATACACAGATACGCAGTATTTT.

This clonotype was observed a handful of times. The genes are TRBV5-5 and TRBJ2-5; no firm D call. Between the trimmed V and J ends, which lost 0 bases and 2 bases, there was a span of 8 bases. CDR1 and CDR2 from the germline V gene are SGHKS and YYEKEE (reference sequence). This CDR3 is built from 14 residues. The CDR3 spells CASSLVYSQETQYF. CDR3 nucleotide sequence: TGTGCCAGCAGCTTGGTTTACTCTCAAGAGACCCAGTACTTC. The full variable domain, its missing parts supplied by reference TRBV5-5 and TRBJ2-5, is DAGVTQSPTHLIKTRGQQVTLRCSPISGHKSVSWYQQVLGQGPQFIFQYYEKEERGRGNFPDRFSARQFPNYSSELNVNALLLGDSALYLCASSLVYSQETQYFGPGTRLLVL.

The chain combines TRBV5-1 with TRBJ1-5, with 7 bases matching TRBD1. The CDR3 is made up of 15 amino acids. Germline V gives CDR1 SGHRS, CDR2 YFSETQ. V lost 1 base and J lost 10; bases outside the gene matches: 11. CDR3 in DNA: TGCGCCAGCAGCTTGCGACCGGGACAGATCGGTCCCCAGCATTTT. Residues: CASSLRPGQIGPQHF.

This clonotype was counted between two and nine times. The chain joins TRBV6-5 to TRBJ2-1; a possible D gene is TRBD2 (6 bases). Germline CDR1 MNHEY, CDR2 SVGAGI. The CDR3 length is 14 residues. The germline V and J ends were trimmed by 8 bases and 0 bases, with 11 bases remaining between them. CDR3 sequence (DNA): TGTGCCAGCGGGACTTTAAGCTCCTACAATGAGCAGTTCTTC. Its translation is CASGTLSSYNEQFF.

The rearrangement uses TRBV10-3 and TRBJ2-1, with D tentatively TRBD2 (5 bases). The DNA matches TRBJ2-7 better at its end, which makes the J call doubtful. The germline V gene has CDR1 ENHRY and CDR2 SYGVKD. CDR3 size: 17 residues. CDR3 region: CAISESKDPSGYNEQYF. The CDR3 DNA is TGTGCCATCAGTGAGTCGAAGGATCCAAGCGGATACAATGAGCAGTACTTC.

This clonotype was recorded a few times. The chain joins TRBV7-9 to TRBJ2-7; 8 bases line up with TRBD1. V was pared by 6 bases and J by 8 bases, with 3 bases of the junction left unmatched. CDR3 length: 11 amino acids. Germline V gives CDR1 SEHNR, CDR2 FQNEAQ (reference sequence). Here the CDR3 reads CASSRQGKQYF. CDR3 coding DNA: TGTGCCAGCAGTCGACAGGGGAAGCAGTACTTC.

The chain is built from TRBV28 and TRBJ2-7; 7 bases match TRBD1. The CDR3 contains 16 residues. Germline CDR1 MDHEN, CDR2 SYDVKM. V lost 8 bases to trimming and J lost 4 bases; unmatched junction nucleotides: 17. The CDR3 loop is CASVVPMTGRDYEQYF. The CDR3, as DNA: TGTGCCAGCGTAGTTCCCATGACAGGGAGAGATTACGAGCAGTACTTC.

As for this clonotype: One end of the junction varies from germline; a read error may be responsible. This chain links TRBV20-1 with TRBJ1-1; 7 bases match TRBD1. The CDR3 totals 13 residues. CDR1 DFQATT and CDR2 SNEGSKA come from the germline V gene (reference sequence). The CDR3 DNA is TGCAGTGCAGTAGACAGGGTGAACACTGAAGTTTTCTTT. Protein product: CSAVDRVNTEVFF.

The rearrangement links TRBV6-5 to TRBJ2-4; D uncertain. The DNA end lines up better with TRBJ2-7; the J call may be wrong. The CDR3 consists of 12 residues. Germline V CDR1 and CDR2: MNHEY, SVGAGI. CDR3 sequence reads: CASSPKTYEQYF. For the CDR3, the DNA is TGTGCCAGCAGTCCCAAAACCTACGAGCAGTACTTC.

The rearrangement links TRBV6-6 to TRBJ2-5; 8 bases match TRBD1. V lost 5 bases and J lost 1; bases outside the gene matches: 6. Per germline, CDR1 MNHNY and CDR2 SVGAGI (reference sequence). This CDR3 has 15 amino acids. In nucleotides, the CDR3 is TGTGCCAGCAGTCACGGACAGGGACCCCAAGAGACCCAGTACTTC. This encodes CASSHGQGPQETQYF.

The V and J genes are TRBV20-1 and TRBJ2-2; D unclear. Germline lookup yields CDR1 DFQATT and CDR2 SNEGSKA (reference sequence). V was cut by 2 bases and J by 0 bases, with 7 bases left in between. This CDR3 spans 14 amino acids. The CDR3 coding sequence is TGCAGTGCTAGACAGGTAGCGAACACCGGGGAGCTGTTTTTT. It translates to CSARQVANTGELFF.

This clonotype was observed many times. The chain has TRBV7-2 and TRBJ1-1; D gene uncertain. This CDR3 contains 14 residues. CDR1 and CDR2 (germline): SGHTA, FQGNSA. Deletions cut 1 base from V and 2 bases from J, with 8 bases between. This CDR3 is CASSLGISNTEAFF. Here the CDR3 DNA reads TGTGCCAGCAGCTTAGGTATCAGTAACACTGAAGCTTTCTTT.

This clonotype was recorded a few times. The chain uses TRBV6-1 and TRBJ2-7; no clear D gene. The CDR3 consists of 13 residues. CDR1 and CDR2 (germline): MNHNS, SASEGT. V gave up 2 bases and J gave up 2 bases, with 7 bases separating them. The CDR3 sequence is CASSEQVPYEQYF. The CDR3 coding sequence is TGTGCCAGCAGTGAACAGGTTCCCTACGAGCAGTACTTC.

The rearrangement uses TRBV3-1 and TRBJ2-3; the D call may be TRBD1 or TRBD2 (5 bases each). CDR1 and CDR2 (germline): LGHDT, YNNKEL (reference sequence). The CDR3 has 15 amino acids. Trimming took off 3 bases at V and 0 bases at J, with 10 bases between the two ends. Here the CDR3 reads CASSHWWGSTDTQYF. CDR3 sequence (DNA): TGTGCCAGCAGCCATTGGTGGGGGAGCACAGATACGCAGTATTTT.

The chain joins TRBV3-1 to TRBJ1-1, with D hard to call. From germline, CDR1 is LGHDT and CDR2 YNNKEL (reference sequence). Between the trimmed V and J ends, which lost 3 bases and 7 bases, there was a span of 12 bases. The CDR3 is 13 residues long. For the CDR3, the DNA is TGTGCCAGCAGCCAGGTGGGTACGGGTGAAGCTTTCTTT. It yields the protein CASSQVGTGEAFF.

The table lists this clonotype with a few counts. V is TRBV7-9 and J is TRBJ2-3; D is uncertain. Trimming removed 10 bases at V and 0 bases at J, with 11 bases between. CDR1 and CDR2 from the germline V gene are SEHNR and FQNEAQ (reference sequence). The CDR3 has 13 amino acids. The DNA of the CDR3 is TGTGCCACCTCACCCCCTAGCACAGATACGCAGTATTTT. It specifies CATSPPSTDTQYF.

The chain employs TRBV4-1 and TRBJ2-1; 10 bases align to TRBD2. Germline loops: CDR1 MGHRA, CDR2 YSYEKL. V lost 2 bases and J lost 3; bases outside the gene matches: 4. The CDR3 contains 16 residues. The CDR3: CASSQRAGGIYNEQFF. In nucleotides, the CDR3 is TGCGCCAGCAGCCAACGAGCGGGGGGGATCTACAATGAGCAGTTCTTC.

The chain couples TRBV20-1 to TRBJ1-1; D is unclear. Germline-derived CDR1 and CDR2 are DFQATT and SNEGSKA (reference sequence). V was clipped by 0 bases and J by 1 base, with 12 bases between them. This CDR3 is built from 15 residues. The chain's CDR3 is CSARDPGVANTEAFF. CDR3 sequence (DNA): TGCAGTGCTAGAGATCCCGGGGTCGCGAACACTGAAGCTTTCTTT.

A remark on this clonotype: An end of the junction differs from the germline gene, which may be a read error. The V call is TRBV18, the J call TRBJ2-4, with D possibly TRBD1 on 6 matching bases. The end of the DNA fits TRBJ2-7 better, so the J call may be wrong. The CDR3 covers 12 residues. The germline gives CDR1 KGHSH, CDR2 LQKENI. CDR3 region: CASAPTGSEQYF. The CDR3 DNA follows: TGTGCCAGCGCACCGACAGGTTCCGAGCAGTACTTC.

The CDR3 coding sequence is TGTGCCAGTAGTATTGTTCCGGGGTGGTCCTACAATGAGCAGTTCTTC. This encodes CASSIVPGWSYNEQFF. This sequence joins TRBV19 and TRBJ2-1; D might be TRBD2 (5 bases). The germline CDR1 and CDR2 sequences are LNHDA and SQIVND (reference sequence). V was trimmed by 3 bases and J by 1 base, leaving 13 bases between them. The CDR3 sequence is 16 residues long.

The rearrangement uses TRBV7-2 and TRBJ1-3; no reliable D call. V lost 2 bases and J lost 11, with 19 bases in between. CDR1 and CDR2 from the germline V gene are SGHTA and FQGNSA. This CDR3 is built from 15 residues. CDR3 sequence: CASSLTVRRAGAIYF. The CDR3 region has the DNA TGTGCCAGCAGCTTAACAGTCCGACGGGCCGGGGCCATATATTTT.

The chain uses TRBV27 and TRBJ2-7, with D perhaps given as TRBD1 or TRBD2 (5 bases each). Trimming took 1 base from V and 2 from J, leaving 12 bases between them. CDR3 length: 15 amino acids. The germline V gene encodes CDR1 MNHEY and CDR2 SMNVEV (reference sequence). CDR3 protein: CASSLFRGGPYEQYF. As DNA, the CDR3 is TGTGCCAGCAGTTTATTTCGGGGCGGACCCTACGAGCAGTACTTC.

A few counts support this clonotype. This sequence joins TRBV10-3 and TRBJ1-2; D is possibly TRBD1 (6 bases). The CDR3 extends over 14 amino acids. Trimming took 7 bases from V and 6 from J, leaving 18 bases between them. Germline V gene lookup returns CDR1 ENHRY and CDR2 SYGVKD. The CDR3 DNA reads TGTGCCATCAACGAGGACAGTCTGGGGCATGGCTACACCTTC. Its protein product is CAINEDSLGHGYTF.

The genes are TRBV20-1 and TRBJ1-1; no clear D gene. This CDR3 has 11 amino acids. The V gene lost 3 bases and the J gene lost 3 bases, with 5 bases spanning the gap. Germline assignment: CDR1 DFQATT and CDR2 SNEGSKA (reference sequence). This CDR3 is CSARLDTEAFF. The CDR3, as DNA: TGCAGTGCTAGGCTGGACACTGAAGCTTTCTTT.

To note about this clonotype: Just one base apart from a much larger clone, this may be a read error. The chain is built from TRBV12-3 or TRBV12-4 and TRBJ2-3; D may be TRBD2 (5 bases). Trimming pared 4 bases from V and 4 bases from J, leaving 9 bases between. CDR3 length: 13 amino acids. CDR3 bases: TGTGCCAGCAGTTGCCGGGGAGCAGATACGCAGTATTTT. Translating it yields CASSCRGADTQYF.

At least ten counts were recorded for this clonotype. V and J are TRBV6-6 and TRBJ2-3; D unclear. This CDR3 spans 12 amino acids. Per germline, CDR1 MNHNY and CDR2 SVGAGI (reference sequence). V shed 5 bases and J shed 4 bases, with 7 bases lying between them. CDR3 loop: CASSPNPDTQYF. The DNA for the CDR3 is TGTGCCAGCAGTCCAAACCCAGATACGCAGTATTTT.